The 21 T cell receptor beta chains in this list originate from one sample, sequenced in a study of T cell repertoires in cytomegalovirus infection. These TCRs are of unknown antigen specificity. TCRdb re-called the reads through MiXCR, storing one row per CDR3 protein. The sample records 900,000 to 950,000 distinct CDR3 sequences, 30% to 40% being singletons. The sample was cultured CD8+ T cells from PBMCs, taken from culture after CMV antigen stimulation. Receptor source: a human donor in good health (CMV status not recorded). Some clones in this sample may be carry-over from other donors' samples.

The rearrangement uses TRBV19 and TRBJ1-4; D is unclear. The CDR3 is 11 amino acids. The germline V gene encodes CDR1 LNHDA and CDR2 SQIVND (reference sequence). Between the trimmed V and J ends, which lost 8 bases and 8 bases, there was a span of 9 bases. The CDR3 region has the DNA TGTGCCAGTGTGGGTGGAGAAAAACTGTTTTTT. Protein: CASVGGEKLFF.

This clonotype was seen ten or more times. The chain links TRBV7-6 to TRBJ1-1; the match to TRBD1 covers 7 bases. After removal of 6 bases from V and 1 base from J, the junction contained 14 bases not matched to a gene. The CDR3 has 17 residues. CDR1 and CDR2 (germline): SGHVS, FNYEAQ. The CDR3 spells CASSSPTGPEGNTEAFF. The DNA of the CDR3 is TGTGCCAGCAGTTCTCCGACAGGGCCGGAAGGGAACACTGAAGCTTTCTTT.

Worth noting for this clonotype: A much larger clone lies a single base off, so this may be a read error. The V and J genes are TRBV12-3 or TRBV12-4 and TRBJ1-1; the D is unclear. The CDR3 contains 12 residues. The CDR3 DNA is TGTACCAGCGGTTTGGGGTACACTGAAGCTTTCTTT. The encoded protein is CTSGLGYTEAFF.

This chain connects TRBV5-8 to TRBJ2-7; maybe TRBD2 (6 bases). This CDR3 has 14 residues. V lost 3 bases and J 7 bases, leaving 17 bases between the germline ends. CDR1 and CDR2 (germline): SGHTS, YDEGEE. CDR3 amino acids: CASSSLGGAREQYF. The DNA of the CDR3 is TGTGCCAGCAGCTCCCTGGGCGGGGCTCGGGAGCAGTACTTC.

This rearrangement joins TRBV15 to TRBJ2-3, with D possibly being TRBD2 (5 bases). The CDR3 is 17 residues long. From germline, CDR1 is LNHNV and CDR2 YYDKDF (reference sequence). V lost 0 bases to trimming and J lost 6 bases, with 19 bases between them. The CDR3 reads CATSRDSPVSRGDTQYF. Written as DNA, the CDR3 is TGTGCCACCAGCAGAGATTCGCCTGTTTCCCGAGGGGATACGCAGTATTTT. Full variable domain (remainder filled in from reference TRBV15 and TRBJ2-3): DAMVIQNPRYQVTQFGKPVTLSCSQTLNHNVMYWYQQKSSQAPKLLFHYYDKDFNNEADTPDNFQSRRPNTSFCFLDIRSPGLGDTAMYLCATSRDSPVSRGDTQYFGPGTRLTVL.

This clonotype showed up just once. The chain couples TRBV4-1 to TRBJ2-1; D ambiguous. V lost 4 bases, J lost 0 bases, and 16 bases lay in between. Germline V CDR1 and CDR2: MGHRA, YSYEKL. This CDR3 region has 17 residues. DNA of the CDR3: TGCGCCAGCAGCCGCATCGGCACCCAGAGCTCCTACAATGAGCAGTTCTTC. Its protein product is CASSRIGTQSSYNEQFF.

The chain joins TRBV12-3 or TRBV12-4 to TRBJ2-3; no clear D gene. V was trimmed by 6 bases and J by 3 bases, leaving 16 bases between them. The CDR3 has 15 amino acids. The CDR3 spells CASSNMAPRTDTQYF. In DNA, the CDR3 is TGTGCCAGCAGCAACATGGCCCCGAGGACAGATACGCAGTATTTT.

This chain links TRBV7-3 with TRBJ2-3; 11 nucleotides align to TRBD2. The CDR3 is 17 amino acids. J lost 3 bases, V lost 5 bases, and 10 bases had no gene match. CDR1 is SGHTA, CDR2 FQGTGA, per germline. In DNA form, the CDR3 reads TGTGCCAGCAGCCCCTTGACTAGCGGGGTGTGGACAGATACGCAGTATTTT. It specifies CASSPLTSGVWTDTQYF.

About this clonotype itself: A much larger clonotype is one base distant, so this may be a read error. This chain joins TRBV18 and TRBJ1-2; perhaps TRBD1 as D (5 bases). In germline, CDR1 is KGHSH, CDR2 LQKENI. The CDR3 contains 15 residues. CDR3 sequence reads: CVSSPPGRENYGYTF. DNA for the CDR3: TGTGTCAGCTCACCACCGGGACGGGAAAACTATGGCTACACCTTC.

As to this clonotype: An end of the junction does not agree with germline; a read error may underlie this. V is TRBV7-7 and J is TRBJ1-4; TRBD1 matches 9 bases. Germline CDR1 SSHAT, CDR2 FNYEAQ (reference sequence). The CDR3 is 15 residues long. The CDR3 DNA reads TGTGCTAGCAGCTTAGGAGGACAGGGGTCTGAAAAACTGTTTTTT. Translation gives CASSLGGQGSEKLFF.

The rearrangement joins TRBV6-2 or TRBV6-3 to TRBJ2-7, with D perhaps TRBD1 (5 bases). This CDR3 has 12 residues. V shed 0 bases and J shed 8 bases, with 8 bases lying between them. The V gene's germline CDR1 is MNHEY and CDR2 SVGEGT. CDR3 coding DNA: TGTGCCAGCAGTTACTCGACAGTCCAGCAGTACGTC. This sequence encodes CASSYSTVQQYV.

This clonotype has more than one count but fewer than ten. This chain joins TRBV20-1 and TRBJ2-3, with 9 positions matching TRBD1. This CDR3 region has 15 residues. After removal of 6 bases from V and 7 bases from J, the junction contained 14 bases not matched to a gene. Per germline, CDR1 DFQATT and CDR2 SNEGSKA (reference sequence). The CDR3: CSAFPGTGKLHTQYF. The CDR3 coding sequence is TGCAGTGCCTTCCCGGGGACAGGGAAGCTTCATACGCAGTATTTT.

The CDR3 protein is CSARDLIGTSTYEQYF. CDR3 DNA sequence: TGCAGTGCTAGAGACCTAATTGGGACTAGCACCTACGAGCAGTACTTC. The chain employs TRBV20-1 and TRBJ2-7; 9 bases are shared with TRBD2. After removal of 0 bases from V and 2 bases from J, the junction contained 8 bases not matched to a gene. This CDR3 contains 16 residues. Per the germline V gene, CDR1 is DFQATT and CDR2 is SNEGSKA (reference sequence).

A few counts support this clonotype. The chain combines TRBV4-1 with TRBJ1-2; TRBD1 is a possible D gene (5 bases). Trimming took 6 bases from V and 7 from J, leaving 15 bases between them. Looked up from germline, CDR1 is MGHRA and CDR2 is YSYEKL. This CDR3 region has 13 residues. Written as DNA, the CDR3 is TGCGCCAGCAGATCAGAGGGACTCGGTGGCTACACCTTC. This encodes CASRSEGLGGYTF.

This clonotype came up many times. The gene calls are TRBV7-6 and TRBJ2-5, with a weak D call TRBD1 (5 bases). The CDR3 runs to 16 residues. The germline V and J ends were trimmed by 0 bases and 1 base, with 12 bases remaining between them. Germline V CDR1 and CDR2: SGHVS, FNYEAQ. The CDR3 DNA follows: TGTGCCAGCAGCTTAGCGGTGGCACAGGCCCAAGAGACCCAGTACTTC. It is translated as CASSLAVAQAQETQYF.

In regard to this clonotype: This could be a read error, since a much larger clone is one nucleotide away. The chain is built from TRBV7-6 and TRBJ1-5; tentatively, D is TRBD1 (6 bases). CDR3 length equals 15 residues. CDR1 is SGHVS, CDR2 FNYEAQ, per germline. CDR3 in amino acids: CACSPGHNSNQPQHF. CDR3 bases: TGTGCCTGCAGCCCGGGACATAATAGCAATCAGCCCCAGCATTTT. The variable domain in full, completed from reference TRBV7-6 and TRBJ1-5, reads GAGVSQSPRYKVTKRGQDVALRCDPISGHVSLYWYRQALGQGPEFLTYFNYEAQQDKSGLPNDRFSAERPEGSISTLTIQRTEQRDSAMYRCACSPGHNSNQPQHFGDGTRLSIL.

This clonotype was recorded many times. The chain carries TRBV5-1 and TRBJ1-6; D perhaps matches TRBD1 (6 bases). V shed 4 bases and J shed 3 bases, with 14 bases lying between them. The CDR3 contains 16 residues. Germline CDR1 SGHRS, CDR2 YFSETQ. The CDR3 DNA reads as TGCGCCAGCAGCGAGTACAGGGTTGACTATAATTCACCCCTCCACTTT. Translated: CASSEYRVDYNSPLHF.

Only a few counts were recorded for this clonotype. The chain is built from TRBV27 and TRBJ2-1; TRBD1 aligns across 9 bases. Per germline, CDR1 MNHEY and CDR2 SMNVEV (reference sequence). V dropped 3 bases and J dropped 7; count of bases not matched to a gene: 4. The CDR3 sequence is 14 residues long. The CDR3 DNA sequence: TGTGCCAGCAGTTTTACAGGGGGCGGGAATGAGCAGTTCTTC. It codes for CASSFTGGGNEQFF.

A note on this clonotype: One junction end does not reproduce the germline sequence, and a read error may be involved. V usage is TRBV7-8 and J usage is TRBJ2-1, with D perhaps matching TRBD1 (6 bases). The CDR3 runs to 14 residues. Germline V gene sequence: CDR1 SGHVS, CDR2 FQNEAQ. The CDR3 reads CVSSLPGQSNEQFF. Written as DNA, the CDR3 is TGTGTCAGCAGCTTACCGGGACAAAGCAATGAGCAGTTCTTC.

The chain uses TRBV28 and TRBJ1-4; weak D call: TRBD1 (6 bases). The germline gives CDR1 MDHEN, CDR2 SYDVKM. The V end lost 6 bases, the J end lost 6 bases, and 17 bases lay between the germline ends. There are 15 residues in the CDR3. CDR3 in amino acids: CASRNYREDDEKLFF. As DNA, the CDR3 is TGTGCCAGCAGGAATTACAGGGAGGATGATGAAAAACTGTTTTTT.

There are many counts of this clonotype. The chain joins TRBV12-3 or TRBV12-4 to TRBJ2-7; 7 positions agree with TRBD2. Losses at the gene ends were 5 bases for V and 5 bases for J; bases not matched to a gene: 3. The length of the CDR3 is 12 residues. The CDR3 sequence: CASSLGGDEQYF. The CDR3 nucleotides are TGTGCCAGCAGTCTTGGGGGGGACGAGCAGTACTTC.